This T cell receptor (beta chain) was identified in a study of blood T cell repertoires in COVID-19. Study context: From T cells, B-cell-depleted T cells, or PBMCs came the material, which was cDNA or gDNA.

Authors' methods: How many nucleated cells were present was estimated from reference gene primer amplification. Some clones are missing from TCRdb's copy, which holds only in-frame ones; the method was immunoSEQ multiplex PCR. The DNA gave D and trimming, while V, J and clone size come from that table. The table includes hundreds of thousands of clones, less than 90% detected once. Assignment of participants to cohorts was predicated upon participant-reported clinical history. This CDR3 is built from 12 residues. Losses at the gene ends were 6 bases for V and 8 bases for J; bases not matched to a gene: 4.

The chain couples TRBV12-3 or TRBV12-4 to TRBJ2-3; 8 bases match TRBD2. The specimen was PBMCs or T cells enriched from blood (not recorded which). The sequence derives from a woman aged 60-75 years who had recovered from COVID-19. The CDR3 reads CASRRSGGTQYF. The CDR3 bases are TGTGCCAGCAGACGAAGCGGGGGTACGCAGTATTTT.